This T cell receptor beta chain was observed in a study of cytomegalovirus exposure and HLA in healthy donors. Study-level findings and limits: TCR beta chains associated with HLA were, in a later analysis, more clonally expanded than equally common others.

Of note for this clone: Its antigen is unknown.

The PCR contained 60 Vbeta and 13 Jbeta primers. In the study's own analysis: Unique TCR beta chains numbered approximately 76 million in a later analysis, with 10 million to 14 million shared. Here immunoSEQ multiplex PCR was the method, and the copy in TCRdb shows in-frame clones only, minus some. From that table come the V and J calls and clone size; the DNA was used to work out D and trimming. The sample yields 180,000 or so clones, 82% seen once. This sequence was found in a boy younger than 10 in good health and CMV-seronegative. Sequenced input: PBMCs.

The chain's CDR3 is CASSLGTGSSGNTIYF. CDR3 sequence (DNA): TGCGCCAGCAGCTTGGGTACAGGGTCCTCTGGAAACACCATATATTTT. The chain has TRBV5-1 and TRBJ1-3; possibly TRBD1 for D (6 bases). With 0 bases removed from V and 0 bases from J, the gap between germline ends came to 10 bases. In germline, CDR1 is SGHRS, CDR2 YFSETQ. The length of the CDR3 is 16 residues.